Listed below are T cell receptor beta chains from one sample, sequenced in a study of T cells after yellow fever vaccination. TCRdb fed the 5' RACE reads into MiXCR, producing one record per CDR3 protein. In the table there are 250,000 to 300,000 distinct CDR3 sequences, about 5.2% of which are singletons. Sequencing was performed on CD4+ T cells sorted from PBMCs, taken on the day of the yellow fever booster vaccination. Every receptor here comes from a man aged 18 to 35 who received the YFV17D yellow fever vaccine. CDR3s include the opening cysteine and the closing phenylalanine or tryptophan. D genes are given only for firm matches. Rows give clone size only sometimes, using once, few, many, or a class for an expanded clone.

.,.,TRBV7-2,TRBJ1-2,TGTGCCAGCATCCAAGGACAGAACTATGGCTACACCTTC,CASIQGQNYGYTF
.,.,TRBV7-2,TRBJ2-5,TGTGCCAGCTCCTTCCGAGGAAAGACCCAGTACTTC,CASSFRGKTQYF
.,.,TRBV12-3/TRBV12-4,TRBJ1-1,TGTGCCAGCAGTCCCCGGCCACTGAACACTGAAGCTTTCTTT,CASSPRPLNTEAFF
TRBD1,many,TRBV10-3,TRBJ1-5,TGTGCCATCAGTGCAGGGGGTAATCAGCCCCAGCATTTT,CAISAGGNQPQHF
.,few,TRBV29-1,TRBJ1-4,TGCAGCGCCGAGACTGACAATGAAAAACTGTTTTTT,CSAETDNEKLFF
.,few,TRBV12-5,TRBJ1-2,TGTGCTAGTGTGGGGCAGGGGTATGGCTACACCTTC,CASVGQGYGYTF
.,.,TRBV5-6,TRBJ1-2,TGTGCCAGCAGCCCCAGAAGGTTGGGGGGCTACACCTTC,CASSPRRLGGYTF
.,.,TRBV6-2/TRBV6-3,TRBJ2-3,TGTGCCAGCAGTTACCTCGGAACGAGAGATACGCAGTATTTT,CASSYLGTRDTQYF
.,many,TRBV7-4,TRBJ2-5,TGTGCCAGCAGCCCTGACTCGACCGGGACTCCGGCGTGGATCGAGACCCAGTACTTC,CASSPDSTGTPAWIETQYF
TRBD1,.,TRBV5-4,TRBJ2-1,TGTGCCAGCAATACCGACAGGGACGGTGAGCAGTTCTTC,CASNTDRDGEQFF
TRBD1,few,TRBV7-3,TRBJ1-2,TGTGCCAGCAGCTTAAGCCCTTTGACAGGGGGCAATGGCTACACCTTC,CASSLSPLTGGNGYTF
TRBD2,few,TRBV7-3,TRBJ2-3,TGTGCCAGCAGCCTCGGGGGGGCTGAGGATACGCAGTATTTT,CASSLGGAEDTQYF
.,few,TRBV10-2,TRBJ1-4,TGCGCCAGCGGTCGCGACGCAGGAGTCGAAAAACTGTTTTTT,CASGRDAGVEKLFF
.,many,TRBV12-3/TRBV12-4,TRBJ2-7,TGTGCCAGCAGTTTAGGCGGAGGATACTACGAGCAGTACTTC,CASSLGGGYYEQYF
.,few,TRBV4-3,TRBJ1-5,TGCGCCAGCAGCTTCGGACGGGGCGGGGGACAGCCCCAGCATTTT,CASSFGRGGGQPQHF
.,many,TRBV5-6,TRBJ2-7,TGTGCCAGCAGCTTGCACCGGAGCTCGGTTGGGTACTTC,CASSLHRSSVGYF
TRBD1,many,TRBV29-1,TRBJ2-5,TGCAGCACCCGACAGGGGGCATCAGAGACCCAGTACTTC,CSTRQGASETQYF
.,few,TRBV9,TRBJ1-1,TGTGCCAGCAGCGTAGAATGGAACACTGAAGCTTTCTTT,CASSVEWNTEAFF
.,.,TRBV5-4,TRBJ1-5,TGTGCCAGCAGCTTCCAGAATCAGCCCCAGCATTTT,CASSFQNQPQHF
.,few,TRBV20-1,TRBJ2-7,TGCAGTGCTAGAGGGGACTCCCACCGCTACGAGCAGTACTTC,CSARGDSHRYEQYF
.,many,TRBV7-9,TRBJ2-3,TGTGCCAGCAGCTTTGTGTTAAGCACAGATACGCAGTATTTT,CASSFVLSTDTQYF
TRBD2,.,TRBV10-3,TRBJ2-7,TGTGCCATCAGTGAGAGGACTAGCGGGGGGATCAGAACCTACGAGCAGTACTTC,CAISERTSGGIRTYEQYF
.,few,TRBV9,TRBJ1-1,TGTGCCAGCAGCGTAGGGGAGGGGATAGGCACTGAAGCTTTCTTT,CASSVGEGIGTEAFF
.,.,TRBV10-3,TRBJ1-3,TGTGCCGCCGATTCTGGAAACACCATATATTTT,CAADSGNTIYF
.,.,TRBV11-2,TRBJ1-4,TGTGCCAGCAGCTTGGGTGGAGTTTCTGAAAAACTGTTTTTT,CASSLGGVSEKLFF
.,.,TRBV7-2,TRBJ1-2,TGTGCCAGCAGCTTGAGTGTTTGGGGTGTGCGAGGGAACTATGGCTACACCTTC,CASSLSVWGVRGNYGYTF
TRBD1,.,TRBV4-3,TRBJ2-4,TGCGCCAGCAGCCGGGTAGGGACAGGGCCCGAAAACATTCAGTACTTC,CASSRVGTGPENIQYF
TRBD1,few,TRBV20-1,TRBJ1-2,TGCAGTGCTACGGACAGGCCCTATGGCTACACCTTC,CSATDRPYGYTF
.,.,TRBV12-3/TRBV12-4,TRBJ1-1,TGTGCCAGCAGTTTTGAGTTTGTGCGCACTGAAGCTTTCTTT,CASSFEFVRTEAFF
.,few,TRBV7-2,TRBJ1-3,TGTGCCAGCAGCTTACTTCCACTGGGAGGAAACACCATATATTTT,CASSLLPLGGNTIYF
.,.,TRBV20-1,TRBJ1-1,TGCAGTGCTTCCGTACTGAACACTGAAGCTTTCTTT,CSASVLNTEAFF
.,few,TRBV3-1,TRBJ2-5,TGTGCCAGCAGCCGGAAGACGAGGGAGACCCAGTGCTTC,CASSRKTRETQCF
TRBD1,.,TRBV4-1,TRBJ1-1,TGCGCCAGCAGCGAAGGGACAGGGTGGCTGAACACTGAAGCTTTCTTT,CASSEGTGWLNTEAFF
.,few,TRBV24-1,TRBJ1-3,TGTGCCACCAGTGATTGGGGAAACACCATATATTTT,CATSDWGNTIYF
TRBD1,many,TRBV7-2,TRBJ1-1,TGTGCCAGCAGCCCACTTGGGACAGGGGTTTCAGCTTTCTTT,CASSPLGTGVSAFF
.,few,TRBV27,TRBJ2-7,TGTGCCAGCAGTTTAGTGGCCCCCAGGGGTATGGGCTACGAGCAGTACTTC,CASSLVAPRGMGYEQYF
TRBD1,few,TRBV5-1,TRBJ1-1,TGCGCCAGCAGCATAGGAACGGGACAGGGCAAAGCTTTCTTT,CASSIGTGQGKAFF
.,.,TRBV4-1,TRBJ2-6,TGCGCCAGCAGCCAAGAGGCCAGTCCTGGGGCCAACGTCCTGACTTTC,CASSQEASPGANVLTF
TRBD2,many,TRBV12-3/TRBV12-4,TRBJ2-7,TGTGCCAGCAGTAGGTCCTGGCGGGGGGTGGGTGGCGGTTCCTACGAGCAGTACTTC,CASSRSWRGVGGGSYEQYF
.,.,TRBV11-2,TRBJ1-5,TGTGCCAGCAGCACAGCCTCCGGGACGGTGAATCAGCCCCAGCATTTT,CASSTASGTVNQPQHF
.,.,TRBV7-9,TRBJ2-2,TGTGCCAGCAGAACGAGACAGGCGGTTACCGGGGAGCTGTTTTTT,CASRTRQAVTGELFF
TRBD1,.,TRBV5-1,TRBJ2-2,TGCGCCAGCAGGGACAGGGCGACCGGGGAGCTGTTTTTT,CASRDRATGELFF
TRBD1,.,TRBV5-1,TRBJ2-3,TGCGCCAGCAGCAGTACAGGGGGGAGAGATACGCAGTATTTT,CASSSTGGRDTQYF
.,.,TRBV4-2,TRBJ2-4,TGTGCCAGCAGCCAAGATAGGCTAGAGGGAGACATTCAGTACTTC,CASSQDRLEGDIQYF
.,many,TRBV4-3,TRBJ1-5,TGCGCCAGCAGCCAAGAGTCAGACCAGCCCCAGCATTTT,CASSQESDQPQHF
.,few,TRBV12-3/TRBV12-4,TRBJ1-6,TGTGCCAGCCAGGCCGGGGATGATTCACCCCTCCACTTT,CASQAGDDSPLHF
.,few,TRBV11-2,TRBJ1-2,TGTGCCAGCAGCCGAGGGGGGAGACAGTCTAACTATGGCTACACCTTC,CASSRGGRQSNYGYTF
.,.,TRBV12-2,TRBJ2-5,TGTGCAAGTCGACGTTTCCACCAGGCCCCTTGGGAGACCCAGTACTTC,CASRRFHQAPWETQYF
TRBD2,few,TRBV4-1,TRBJ2-3,TGCGCCAGCAGCCAACTGGGACTAGCGGGAAGCACAGATACGCAGTATTTT,CASSQLGLAGSTDTQYF
.,.,TRBV7-8,TRBJ2-1,TGTGCCAGCAGCTTAGCGGGGTACAACGGACTGTTCTTC,CASSLAGYNGLFF
.,few,TRBV3-1,TRBJ2-5,TGTGCCAGCAGCCAAGAACCGCGGTCCCAAGAGACCCAGTACTTC,CASSQEPRSQETQYF